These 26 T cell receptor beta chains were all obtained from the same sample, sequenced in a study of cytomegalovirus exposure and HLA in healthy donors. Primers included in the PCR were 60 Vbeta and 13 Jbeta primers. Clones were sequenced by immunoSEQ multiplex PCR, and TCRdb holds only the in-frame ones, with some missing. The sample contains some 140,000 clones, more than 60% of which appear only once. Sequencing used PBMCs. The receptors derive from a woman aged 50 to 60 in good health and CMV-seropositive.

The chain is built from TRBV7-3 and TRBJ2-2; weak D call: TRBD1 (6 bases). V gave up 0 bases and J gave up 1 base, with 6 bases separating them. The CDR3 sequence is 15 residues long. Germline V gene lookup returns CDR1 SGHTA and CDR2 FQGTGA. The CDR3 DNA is TGTGCCAGCAGCTTAACAGGGGGGAACACCGGGGAGCTGTTTTTT. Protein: CASSLTGGNTGELFF.

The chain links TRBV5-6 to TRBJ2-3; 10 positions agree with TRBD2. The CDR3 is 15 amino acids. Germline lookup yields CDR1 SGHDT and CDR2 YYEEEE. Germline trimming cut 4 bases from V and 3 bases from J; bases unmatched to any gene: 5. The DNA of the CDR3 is TGTGCCAGCAGCCGAGCGGGGGGGCTGACAGATACGCAGTATTTT. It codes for CASSRAGGLTDTQYF.

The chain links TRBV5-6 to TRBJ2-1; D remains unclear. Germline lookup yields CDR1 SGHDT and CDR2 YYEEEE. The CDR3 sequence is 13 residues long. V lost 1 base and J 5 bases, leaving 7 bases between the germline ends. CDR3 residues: CASSLYRNNEQFF. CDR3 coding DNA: TGTGCCAGCAGCTTGTATCGTAACAATGAGCAGTTCTTC.

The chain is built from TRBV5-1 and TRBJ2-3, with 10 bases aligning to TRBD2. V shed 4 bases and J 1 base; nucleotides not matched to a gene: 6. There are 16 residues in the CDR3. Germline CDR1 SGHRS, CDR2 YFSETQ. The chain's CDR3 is CASSTGLAARTDTQYF. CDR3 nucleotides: TGCGCCAGCAGCACCGGACTAGCGGCTCGCACAGATACGCAGTATTTT.

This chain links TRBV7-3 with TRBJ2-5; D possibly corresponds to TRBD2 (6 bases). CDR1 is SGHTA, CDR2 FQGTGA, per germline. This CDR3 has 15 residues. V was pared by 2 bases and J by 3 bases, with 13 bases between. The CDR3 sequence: CASSLSVGGEETQYF. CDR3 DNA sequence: TGTGCCAGCAGCTTATCCGTCGGCGGGGAAGAGACCCAGTACTTC.

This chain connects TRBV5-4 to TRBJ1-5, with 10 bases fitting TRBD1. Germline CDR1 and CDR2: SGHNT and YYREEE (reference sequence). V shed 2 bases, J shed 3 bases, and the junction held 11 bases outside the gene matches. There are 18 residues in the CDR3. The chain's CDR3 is CASSFGTGEFLDNQPQHF. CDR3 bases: TGTGCCAGCAGCTTCGGGACAGGGGAGTTTTTGGACAATCAGCCCCAGCATTTT.

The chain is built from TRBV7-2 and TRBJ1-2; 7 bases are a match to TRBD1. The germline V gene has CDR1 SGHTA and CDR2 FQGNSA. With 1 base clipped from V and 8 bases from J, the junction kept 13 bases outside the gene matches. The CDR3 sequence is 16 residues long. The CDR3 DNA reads TGTGCCAGCAGCTTAGGAGGGGACAGAGTGGCTAGGGGCTACACCTTC. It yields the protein CASSLGGDRVARGYTF.

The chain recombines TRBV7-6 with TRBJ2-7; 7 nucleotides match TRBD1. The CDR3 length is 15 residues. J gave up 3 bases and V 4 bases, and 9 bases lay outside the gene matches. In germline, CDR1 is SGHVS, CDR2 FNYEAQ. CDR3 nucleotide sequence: TGTGCCAGCAGCTCAGAACCGACAGGGATCTACGAGCAGTACTTC. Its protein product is CASSSEPTGIYEQYF.

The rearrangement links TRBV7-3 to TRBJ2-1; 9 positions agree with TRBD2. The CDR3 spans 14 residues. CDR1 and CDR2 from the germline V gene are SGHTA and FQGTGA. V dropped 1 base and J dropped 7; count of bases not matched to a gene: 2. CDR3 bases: TGTGCCAGCAGCTTAAATCTAGCGGGGAATGAGCAGTTCTTC. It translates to CASSLNLAGNEQFF.

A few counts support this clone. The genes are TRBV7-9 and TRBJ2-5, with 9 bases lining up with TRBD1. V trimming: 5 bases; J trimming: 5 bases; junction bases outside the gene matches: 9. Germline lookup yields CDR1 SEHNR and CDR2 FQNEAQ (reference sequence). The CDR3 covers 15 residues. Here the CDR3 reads CASSPRTGAGETQYF. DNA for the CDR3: TGTGCCAGCAGCCCCAGGACAGGGGCGGGGGAGACCCAGTACTTC. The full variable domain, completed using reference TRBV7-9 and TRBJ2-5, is DTGVSQNPRHKITKRGQNVTFRCDPISEHNRLYWYRQTLGQGPEFLTYFQNEAQLEKSRLLSDRFSAERPKGSFSTLEIQRTEQGDSAMYLCASSPRTGAGETQYFGPGTRLLVL.

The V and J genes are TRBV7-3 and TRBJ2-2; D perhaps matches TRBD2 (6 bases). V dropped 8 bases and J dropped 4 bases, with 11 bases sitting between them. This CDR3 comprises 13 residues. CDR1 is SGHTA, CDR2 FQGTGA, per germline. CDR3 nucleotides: TGTGCCAGCGGGACTCCCCTCACCGGGGAGCTGTTTTTT. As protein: CASGTPLTGELFF.

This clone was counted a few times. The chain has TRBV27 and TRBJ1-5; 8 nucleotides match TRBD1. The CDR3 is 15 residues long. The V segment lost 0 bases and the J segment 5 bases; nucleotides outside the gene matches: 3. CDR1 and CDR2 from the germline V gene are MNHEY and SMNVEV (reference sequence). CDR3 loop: CASSLSPGGDQPQHF. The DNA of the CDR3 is TGTGCCAGCAGTTTATCGCCAGGGGGCGATCAGCCCCAGCATTTT.

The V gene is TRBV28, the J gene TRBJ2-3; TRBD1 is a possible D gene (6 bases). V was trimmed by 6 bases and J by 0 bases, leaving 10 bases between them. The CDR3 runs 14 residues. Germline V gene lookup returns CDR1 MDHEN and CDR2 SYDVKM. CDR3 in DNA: TGTGCCAGCAGCCTCAGGGGAAGCACAGATACGCAGTATTTT. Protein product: CASSLRGSTDTQYF.

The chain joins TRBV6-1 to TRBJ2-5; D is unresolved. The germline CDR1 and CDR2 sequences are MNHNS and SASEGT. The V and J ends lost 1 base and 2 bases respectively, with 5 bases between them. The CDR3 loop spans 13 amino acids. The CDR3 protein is CASSEVRQETQYF. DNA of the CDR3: TGTGCCAGCAGTGAAGTCCGGCAAGAGACCCAGTACTTC.

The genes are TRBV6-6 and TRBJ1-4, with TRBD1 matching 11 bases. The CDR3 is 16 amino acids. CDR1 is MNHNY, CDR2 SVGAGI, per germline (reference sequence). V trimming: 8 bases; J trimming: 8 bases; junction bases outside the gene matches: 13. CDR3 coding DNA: TGTGCCAGCCGAGAAACCGACCGGGACAGGGGGGAAAAACTGTTTTTT. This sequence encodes CASRETDRDRGEKLFF.

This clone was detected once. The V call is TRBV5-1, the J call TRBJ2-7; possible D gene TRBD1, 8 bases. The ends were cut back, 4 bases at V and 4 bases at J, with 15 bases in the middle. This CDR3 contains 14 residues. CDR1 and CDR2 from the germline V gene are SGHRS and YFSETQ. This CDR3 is CASSTGQGGYEQYF. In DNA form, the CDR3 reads TGCGCCAGCAGCACCGGACAGGGAGGGTACGAGCAGTACTTC.

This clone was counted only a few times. CDR3 region: CASSQDNQPQHF. CDR3 in DNA: TGTGCCAGCAGTCAAGACAACCAGCCCCAGCATTTT. The rearrangement links TRBV6-5 to TRBJ1-5; D gene ambiguous. This CDR3 comprises 12 residues. Trimming pared 5 bases from V and 7 bases from J, leaving 9 bases between. The V gene's germline CDR1 is MNHEY and CDR2 SVGAGI.

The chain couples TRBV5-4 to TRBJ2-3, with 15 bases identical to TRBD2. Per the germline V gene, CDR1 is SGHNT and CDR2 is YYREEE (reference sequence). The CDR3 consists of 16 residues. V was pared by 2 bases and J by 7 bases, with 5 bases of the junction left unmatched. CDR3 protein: CASSFGTSGGSYTQYF. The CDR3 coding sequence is TGTGCCAGCAGCTTCGGGACTAGCGGGGGGTCCTATACGCAGTATTTT.

CDR3 loop: CASSPSHGTGNEKLFF. As DNA, the CDR3 is TGTGCCAGCTCACCAAGTCATGGGACAGGGAACGAAAAACTGTTTTTT. The gene calls are TRBV18 and TRBJ1-4, with 9 bases identical to TRBD1. CDR3 size: 16 residues. V gave up 2 bases and J gave up 8 bases; unmatched junction bases: 9. Germline V gene data show CDR1 as KGHSH and CDR2 as LQKENI.

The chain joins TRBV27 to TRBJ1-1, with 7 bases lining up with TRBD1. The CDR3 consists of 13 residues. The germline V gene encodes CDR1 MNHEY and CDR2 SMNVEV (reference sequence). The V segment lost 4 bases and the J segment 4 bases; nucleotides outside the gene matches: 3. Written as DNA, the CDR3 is TGTGCCAGCAGTTCCCACAGGGGCACTGAAGCTTTCTTT. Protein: CASSSHRGTEAFF.

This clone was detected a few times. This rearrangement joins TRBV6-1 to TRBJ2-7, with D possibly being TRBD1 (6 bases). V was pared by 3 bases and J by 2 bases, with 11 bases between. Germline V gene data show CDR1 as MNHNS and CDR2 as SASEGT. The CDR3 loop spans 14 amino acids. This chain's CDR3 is CASSETGNTYEQYF. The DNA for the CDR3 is TGTGCCAGCAGTGAGACAGGAAATACCTACGAGCAGTACTTC.

The CDR3 loop reads CSVLTSGGNEQYF. The CDR3 nucleotides are TGCAGCGTTCTGACTAGCGGGGGTAACGAGCAGTACTTC. The chain has TRBV29-1 and TRBJ2-7; 12 positions match TRBD2. J was trimmed by 5 bases and V by 5 bases; bases with no gene match: 4. CDR1 and CDR2 (germline): SQVTM, ANQGSEA. The CDR3 contains 13 residues.

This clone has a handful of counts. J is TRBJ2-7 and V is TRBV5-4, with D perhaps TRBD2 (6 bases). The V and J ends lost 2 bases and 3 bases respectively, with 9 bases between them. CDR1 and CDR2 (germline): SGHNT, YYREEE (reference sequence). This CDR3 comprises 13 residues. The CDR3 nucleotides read TGTGCCAGCAGCTTCCCGGGGGTCTACGAGCAGTACTTC. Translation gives CASSFPGVYEQYF.

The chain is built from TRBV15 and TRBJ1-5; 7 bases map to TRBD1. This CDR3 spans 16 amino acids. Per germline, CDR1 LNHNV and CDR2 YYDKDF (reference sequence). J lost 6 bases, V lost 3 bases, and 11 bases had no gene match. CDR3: CATSRVTGEWGQPQHF. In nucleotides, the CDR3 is TGTGCCACCAGCAGGGTTACAGGGGAGTGGGGTCAGCCCCAGCATTTT.

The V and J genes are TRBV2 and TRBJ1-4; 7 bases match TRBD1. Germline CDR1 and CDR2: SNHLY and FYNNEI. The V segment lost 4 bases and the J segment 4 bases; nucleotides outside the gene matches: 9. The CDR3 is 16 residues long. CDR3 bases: TGTGCCAGCAGTGGCCAGAGGGGGCAGAGTAATGAAAAACTGTTTTTT. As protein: CASSGQRGQSNEKLFF.

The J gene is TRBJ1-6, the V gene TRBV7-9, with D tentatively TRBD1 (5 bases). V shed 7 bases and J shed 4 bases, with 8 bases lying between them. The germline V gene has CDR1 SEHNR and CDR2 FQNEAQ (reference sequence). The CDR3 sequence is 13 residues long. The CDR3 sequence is CASMGRYNSPLHF. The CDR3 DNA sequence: TGTGCCAGCATGGGGCGGTATAATTCACCCCTCCACTTT.